Listed below are T cell receptor beta chains from one sample, sequenced in a study of circulating and synovial CD4+ cells in juvenile arthritis. Produced via immunoSEQ multiplex PCR; TCRdb's table is partial and in-frame only. The data contain 35,000 or so clones, about 96% of them singletons. Sequenced: CD4+ T cells from blood. The source of these receptors is a human donor with juvenile idiopathic arthritis. The CDR3 runs from the conserved cysteine through the conserved F or W. The D gene is left open where the match is weak. Only part of the rows carry a size: once, few, many, or a class if the clone is expanded.

J gene,D gene,clone size,V gene,CDR3 DNA,CDR3 protein
TRBJ2-1,TRBD1,once,TRBV28,TGTGCCAGCAGTCCCGTGCTTTTAGGACAGGGTTACAATGAGCAGTTCTTC,CASSPVLLGQGYNEQFF
TRBJ2-3,TRBD2,NA,TRBV6-6,TGTGCCAGCCTCCGGGGGGGCGGGGATACGCAGTATTTT,CASLRGGGDTQYF
TRBJ1-1,NA,NA,TRBV4-1,TGCGCCAGCAGCCCCATTCCCACCCTGGGCGGGACTGAAGCTTTCTTT,CASSPIPTLGGTEAFF
TRBJ2-7,NA,NA,TRBV9,TGTGCCAGCAGCGTAGACCCGACGGGGGTTCGCTACGAGCAGTACTTC,CASSVDPTGVRYEQYF
TRBJ1-4,NA,NA,TRBV5-8,TGTAGGGGGAATGAAAAACTGTTTTTT,CRGNEKLFF
TRBJ1-1,NA,NA,TRBV18,TGTGCCAGCTCTTCCGGGACACGGAACACTGAAGCTTTCTTT,CASSSGTRNTEAFF
TRBJ1-4,TRBD1,NA,TRBV23-1,TGCGCCAGCAGTCAATCGAGCGGTAGGACAGGGCGGCGGGAAAAACTGTTTTTT,CASSQSSGRTGRREKLFF
TRBJ1-6,NA,NA,TRBV19,TGTGCCAGTAATTCCGTAAATTCTTCACCCCTCCACTTT,CASNSVNSSPLHF
TRBJ2-1,NA,NA,TRBV28,TGTGCCAGCAGTTTGTGGCGGTCGGGGGTGGGAAGCTCCTACAATGAGCAGTTCTTC,CASSLWRSGVGSSYNEQFF
TRBJ2-7,NA,NA,TRBV5-6,TGTGCCAGCAGCTTGGTGAGGGTCCCGGGAGAGTACTTC,CASSLVRVPGEYF
TRBJ1-2,NA,NA,TRBV18,TGTGCCAGCTCACCAACAAGTAGCTATGGCTACCCCTTC,CASSPTSSYGYPF
TRBJ1-5,NA,NA,TRBV28,TGTGCCAGCAGTTTACACAGGGAGGGCCAGCCCCAGCATTTT,CASSLHREGQPQHF
TRBJ2-2,TRBD2,NA,TRBV4-2,TGTGCCAGCAGCCAACCAGTGGGACTAGCGGGGGGGACCGGGGAGCTGTTTTTT,CASSQPVGLAGGTGELFF
TRBJ2-2,NA,NA,TRBV7-6,TGTGCCAGCAGCTTAGCGCCGGGGGAAACCGGGGAGCTGTTTTTT,CASSLAPGETGELFF
TRBJ1-1,NA,NA,TRBV28,TGTGCCAGCAGAGGAGGTTTGAACACTGAAGCTTTCTTT,CASRGGLNTEAFF
TRBJ2-3,NA,NA,TRBV19,TGTGCCAGTAGTATATCCCCCCCTAAATTTCCCCTGACAGATACGCAGTATTTT,CASSISPPKFPLTDTQYF
TRBJ2-1,NA,NA,TRBV5-1,TGCGCCAGCAGCCTGGACAGAAGCTACAATGAGCAGTTCTTC,CASSLDRSYNEQFF
TRBJ1-2,TRBD1,NA,TRBV7-8,TGTGCCAGCACCCCGGGACAGTCTAACTATGGCTACACCTTC,CASTPGQSNYGYTF
TRBJ1-3,NA,NA,TRBV28,TGTGCCAGCAGTTTCCAGGGAAACACCATATATTTT,CASSFQGNTIYF
TRBJ1-6,NA,NA,TRBV28,TGTGCCAGCAGTTCGACAGTGGTGGGGTCACCCCTCCACTTT,CASSSTVVGSPLHF
TRBJ2-1,TRBD2,NA,TRBV9,TGTGCCAGCAGCGCACGGGGACTAGCGGGGTTGAGCTCCTACAATGAGCAGTTCTTC,CASSARGLAGLSSYNEQFF
TRBJ1-2,TRBD1,NA,TRBV5-1,TGCGCCAGCAACGTTGACAGGGTCGATGGCTACACCTTC,CASNVDRVDGYTF
TRBJ2-7,TRBD1,NA,TRBV10-3,TGTGCCATCAGTGAGTCGCGGGACAGGTACGAGCAGTACTTC,CAISESRDRYEQYF
TRBJ2-3,TRBD2,NA,TRBV2,TGTGCCAGCAGTGTTCTGGCGGGAGGGTCGAGGGATACGCAGTATTTT,CASSVLAGGSRDTQYF
TRBJ2-7,TRBD2,NA,TRBV7-2,TGTGCCAGCAGCTTGGGACTAGCGGGTTCCGAGCAGTACTTC,CASSLGLAGSEQYF
TRBJ2-1,NA,NA,TRBV5-6,TGTGCCAGCACCTCTTCTAGCTTCGCCTACAATGAGCAGTTCTTC,CASTSSSFAYNEQFF
TRBJ2-1,NA,once,TRBV6-4,TGTGCCAGCAGCCGGGCGGTGGGGGGCTCCTACAATGAGCAGTTCTTC,CASSRAVGGSYNEQFF
TRBJ1-1,TRBD1,NA,TRBV6-5,TGTGCCAGCAGTTACGGGGGACAGGGAGACACTGAAGCTTTCTTT,CASSYGGQGDTEAFF
TRBJ1-2,TRBD1,NA,TRBV19,TGTGCCAGTAGTATTGACTATGGACAGGGGTTTGGCTACACCTTC,CASSIDYGQGFGYTF
TRBJ2-1,TRBD2,NA,TRBV6-4,TGTGCCAGCAGTGACTCGGCAGCGGGGTACAATGAGCAGTTCTTC,CASSDSAAGYNEQFF
TRBJ1-5,NA,NA,TRBV28,TGTGCCAGCAGTTCTATCCGGGACACACCTTTTAGCAATCAGCCCCAGCATTTT,CASSSIRDTPFSNQPQHF
TRBJ2-1,TRBD1,NA,TRBV7-2,TGTGCCAGCAGCTTAGCACCGGGACAGGGGTATCATGAGCAGTTCTTC,CASSLAPGQGYHEQFF
TRBJ2-2,TRBD1,NA,TRBV29-1,TGCAGCGGGGCAACAGGGGACACCGGGGAGCTGTTTTTT,CSGATGDTGELFF
TRBJ1-4,TRBD1,NA,TRBV6-6,TGTGCCACCCGGGACAGGGAACACAATTTGTTTTTT,CATRDREHNLFF
TRBJ2-7,NA,NA,TRBV6-6,TGTGCCAGCAGTAGACAAGGCTACGAGCAGTACTTC,CASSRQGYEQYF
TRBJ2-1,TRBD2,NA,TRBV19,TGTGCCAGTAGTATAACCGGGACTAGCGGGAGTGTTGAGCAGTTCTTC,CASSITGTSGSVEQFF
TRBJ1-1,TRBD1,once,TRBV28,TGTGCCAGCACCGGACAGGGGGAGATAAACACTGAAGCTTTCTTT,CASTGQGEINTEAFF
TRBJ2-1,TRBD2,NA,TRBV7-2,TGTGCCAGCAATGTGGGACTAGTAAACAATGAGCAGTTCTTC,CASNVGLVNNEQFF
TRBJ1-5,NA,NA,TRBV28,TGTGCCAGCAGTTTGGCACCCGGAGGATTTCAGCCCCAGCATTTT,CASSLAPGGFQPQHF
TRBJ1-2,TRBD1,NA,TRBV2,TGTGCCAGCAGCGAATGGCGGACAGGGGGCTATGGCTACACCTTC,CASSEWRTGGYGYTF
TRBJ2-5,NA,NA,TRBV7-2,TGTGCCAGCAGCCTTGTGCCAGACAGGCTAGGACAAGAGACCCAGTACTTC,CASSLVPDRLGQETQYF
TRBJ2-6,NA,NA,TRBV19,TGTGCCAGTAGTTCCTACTACGGCAGCTCTGGGGCCAACGTCCTGACTTTC,CASSSYYGSSGANVLTF